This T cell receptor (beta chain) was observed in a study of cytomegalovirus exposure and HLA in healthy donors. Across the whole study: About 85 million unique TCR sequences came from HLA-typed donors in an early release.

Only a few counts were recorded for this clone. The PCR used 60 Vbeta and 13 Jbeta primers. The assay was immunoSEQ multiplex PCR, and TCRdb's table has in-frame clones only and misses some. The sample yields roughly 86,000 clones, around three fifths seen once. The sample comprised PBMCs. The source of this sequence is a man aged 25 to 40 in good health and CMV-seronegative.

The CDR3 region has the DNA TGTGCCAGCAGGGGCTACAGGGGGGGCGAGCAGTACTTC. Translating gives CASRGYRGGEQYF. V and J are TRBV6-1 and TRBJ2-7; tentative D call: TRBD1 (8 bases). The CDR3 totals 13 residues. The germline gives CDR1 MNHNS, CDR2 SASEGT. V lost 6 bases, J lost 6 bases, and 15 bases lay in between.